A selection of T cell receptor beta chains follows, all from one sample in a study of T cell repertoires in cytomegalovirus infection. TCRdb used MiXCR to reprocess the reads, holding one entry per CDR3 protein. In the table there are some 560,000 distinct CDR3 sequences, almost 40% of which are singletons. The antigens for these receptors are not known. The material sequenced was cultured PBMCs, taken from culture after CMV antigen stimulation. These receptors came from a human donor in good health (CMV status not recorded). Some clones in this sample may be carry-over from other donors' samples. The CDR3 runs from the conserved cysteine through the conserved F or W. The order of the fields is J gene, V gene, D gene, clone size, CDR3 protein, CDR3 DNA. The D gene is left open where the match is weak. Size values are once, few and many counts, or a class for expanded clones, and some rows have none.

j_call: TRBJ2-3; v_call: TRBV6-1; d_call: .; clone_size: .; cdr3_aa: CASSSRPDRDTDTQYF; cdr3_nt: TGTGCCAGCTCTTCCCGACCAGACCGAGACACAGATACGCAGTATTTT
j_call: TRBJ1-1; v_call: TRBV20-1; d_call: .; clone_size: .; cdr3_aa: CSYRRGTEAFF; cdr3_nt: TGCAGCTACCGGCGGGGCACTGAAGCTTTCTTT
j_call: TRBJ2-7; v_call: TRBV11-2; d_call: TRBD2; clone_size: .; cdr3_aa: CASSLGLAVPYEQYF; cdr3_nt: TGTGCCAGCAGCTTAGGTCTAGCGGTTCCCTACGAGCAGTACTTC
j_call: TRBJ1-1; v_call: TRBV4-1; d_call: TRBD1; clone_size: .; cdr3_aa: CASSQDSRQGTEAFF; cdr3_nt: TGCGCCAGCAGCCAAGATAGTCGACAGGGGACTGAAGCTTTCTTT
j_call: TRBJ2-7; v_call: TRBV6-6; d_call: TRBD1; clone_size: .; cdr3_aa: CASSYAQGKYEQYF; cdr3_nt: TGTGCCAGCAGTTACGCACAGGGGAAGTACGAGCAGTACTTC
j_call: TRBJ2-3; v_call: TRBV10-3; d_call: TRBD2; clone_size: many; cdr3_aa: CAISEIGTSGRSDTQYF; cdr3_nt: TGTGCCATCAGTGAAATCGGGACTAGCGGGAGATCCGATACGCAGTATTTT
j_call: TRBJ2-1; v_call: TRBV7-2; d_call: .; clone_size: few; cdr3_aa: CASSFLGEQFF; cdr3_nt: TGTGCCAGCAGCTTCCTCGGGGAGCAGTTCTTC
j_call: TRBJ2-7; v_call: TRBV15; d_call: TRBD1; clone_size: few; cdr3_aa: CATSREGQGYEQYF; cdr3_nt: TGTGCCACCAGCAGAGAGGGACAGGGCTACGAGCAGTACTTC
j_call: TRBJ2-5; v_call: TRBV12-5; d_call: .; clone_size: .; cdr3_aa: CASGFGRNPQETQYF; cdr3_nt: TGTGCTAGTGGTTTTGGCCGGAACCCCCAAGAGACCCAGTACTTC
j_call: TRBJ1-4; v_call: TRBV7-2; d_call: .; clone_size: many; cdr3_aa: CASSLKDVTAAANEKLFF; cdr3_nt: TGTGCCAGCAGCTTAAAGGACGTGACGGCGGCGGCTAATGAAAAACTGTTTTTT
j_call: TRBJ2-2; v_call: TRBV18; d_call: TRBD1; clone_size: .; cdr3_aa: CASSPGQSFTGELFF; cdr3_nt: TGTGCCAGCTCACCGGGACAGTCGTTCACCGGGGAGCTGTTTTTT
j_call: TRBJ1-1; v_call: TRBV7-2; d_call: .; clone_size: .; cdr3_aa: CASSLGVTGTEAFF; cdr3_nt: TGTGCCAGCAGCTTAGGGGTAACCGGCACTGAAGCTTTCTTT
j_call: TRBJ2-3; v_call: TRBV20-1; d_call: TRBD2; clone_size: few; cdr3_aa: CSARRLAGESRTDTQYF; cdr3_nt: TGCAGTGCTAGGCGGCTAGCGGGAGAGTCGCGCACAGATACGCAGTATTTT
j_call: TRBJ2-1; v_call: TRBV5-6; d_call: TRBD2; clone_size: .; cdr3_aa: CASSPGLAHNEQFF; cdr3_nt: TGTGCCAGCAGCCCGGGACTAGCGCACAATGAGCAGTTCTTC
j_call: TRBJ2-1; v_call: TRBV2; d_call: .; clone_size: .; cdr3_aa: CASRKTGNEQFF; cdr3_nt: TGTGCCAGCAGAAAAACCGGCAATGAGCAGTTCTTC
j_call: TRBJ2-1; v_call: TRBV7-2; d_call: .; clone_size: many; cdr3_aa: CASSLAGVYNEQFF; cdr3_nt: TGTGCCAGCAGCTTAGCGGGAGTCTACAATGAGCAGTTCTTC
j_call: TRBJ2-7; v_call: TRBV11-2; d_call: TRBD2; clone_size: .; cdr3_aa: CASSLSPSGSYEQYF; cdr3_nt: TGTGCCAGCAGCTTATCCCCTAGCGGGTCATACGAGCAGTACTTC
j_call: TRBJ2-3; v_call: TRBV7-4; d_call: .; clone_size: .; cdr3_aa: CASSSSLGQGKGTDTQYF; cdr3_nt: TGTGCCAGCAGCTCCTCCCTCGGGCAGGGTAAAGGGACAGATACGCAGTATTTT
j_call: TRBJ1-2; v_call: TRBV4-3; d_call: .; clone_size: .; cdr3_aa: CASSQEPTEALYGYTF; cdr3_nt: TGCGCCAGCAGCCAAGAACCAACAGAAGCCCTCTATGGCTACACCTTC
j_call: TRBJ1-5; v_call: TRBV27; d_call: .; clone_size: .; cdr3_aa: CASSLRGAVQPQHF; cdr3_nt: TGTGCCAGCAGTTTGCGAGGGGCAGTTCAGCCCCAGCATTTT
j_call: TRBJ2-3; v_call: TRBV4-3; d_call: TRBD2; clone_size: .; cdr3_aa: CASSQSPGGGSTDTQYF; cdr3_nt: TGCGCCAGCAGCCAATCTCCGGGAGGCGGGAGTACAGATACGCAGTATTTT
j_call: TRBJ1-3; v_call: TRBV18; d_call: .; clone_size: few; cdr3_aa: CASSLGPLTSGNTIYF; cdr3_nt: TGTGCCAGCTCACTTGGACCGCTGACCTCTGGAAACACCATATATTTT
j_call: TRBJ1-1; v_call: TRBV19; d_call: .; clone_size: .; cdr3_aa: CASSITGRIEAFF; cdr3_nt: TGTGCCAGTAGTATAACGGGCCGGATTGAAGCTTTCTTT
j_call: TRBJ1-5; v_call: TRBV7-2; d_call: TRBD1; clone_size: .; cdr3_aa: CASTMTTGRQPQHF; cdr3_nt: TGTGCCAGCACCATGACGACAGGGCGTCAGCCCCAGCATTTT
j_call: TRBJ2-3; v_call: TRBV23-1; d_call: TRBD1; clone_size: once; cdr3_aa: CASSQRSPGQGDTDTQYF; cdr3_nt: TGCGCCAGCAGTCAGCGGAGCCCCGGACAGGGAGACACAGATACGCAGTATTTT
j_call: TRBJ1-2; v_call: TRBV7-2; d_call: TRBD1; clone_size: few; cdr3_aa: CASSPVQGAEGYTF; cdr3_nt: TGTGCCAGCAGTCCGGTGCAGGGGGCAGAAGGCTACACCTTC
j_call: TRBJ2-7; v_call: TRBV7-2; d_call: .; clone_size: many; cdr3_aa: CASSERGLAAVHEQYF; cdr3_nt: TGTGCCAGCAGCGAGAGGGGGCTAGCGGCAGTCCACGAGCAGTACTTC
j_call: TRBJ1-1; v_call: TRBV29-1; d_call: .; clone_size: .; cdr3_aa: CSVEEGKRRTEAFF; cdr3_nt: TGCAGCGTTGAAGAAGGGAAAAGGCGGACTGAAGCTTTCTTT
j_call: TRBJ2-2; v_call: TRBV11-1; d_call: .; clone_size: few; cdr3_aa: CASSSPEAWTGELFF; cdr3_nt: TGTGCCAGCAGCTCCCCTGAGGCCTGGACCGGGGAGCTGTTTTTT
j_call: TRBJ2-2; v_call: TRBV6-1; d_call: .; clone_size: .; cdr3_aa: CASRGRSTGELFF; cdr3_nt: TGTGCCAGCAGGGGGCGCAGTACCGGGGAGCTGTTTTTT
j_call: TRBJ2-1; v_call: TRBV7-3; d_call: .; clone_size: few; cdr3_aa: CASTLGSYNEQFF; cdr3_nt: TGTGCCAGCACCCTTGGGTCCTACAATGAGCAGTTCTTC
j_call: TRBJ2-2; v_call: TRBV7-9; d_call: TRBD1; clone_size: few; cdr3_aa: CASSFVTGVFAGELFF; cdr3_nt: TGTGCCAGCAGCTTTGTAACAGGGGTGTTCGCCGGGGAGCTGTTTTTT
j_call: TRBJ1-2; v_call: TRBV12-3/TRBV12-4; d_call: TRBD1; clone_size: .; cdr3_aa: CASSLGQGSYTF; cdr3_nt: TGTGCCAGCAGTTTGGGACAGGGGTCCTACACCTTC
j_call: TRBJ1-2; v_call: TRBV20-1; d_call: .; clone_size: few; cdr3_aa: CSATRNIVQRYGYTF; cdr3_nt: TGCAGTGCTACCCGAAATATAGTACAGCGATATGGCTACACCTTC
j_call: TRBJ2-1; v_call: TRBV7-2; d_call: .; clone_size: .; cdr3_aa: CASTPRAGGWSEQFF; cdr3_nt: TGTGCCAGCACTCCTCGGGCAGGCGGATGGAGTGAGCAGTTCTTC
j_call: TRBJ2-1; v_call: TRBV6-2/TRBV6-3; d_call: TRBD1; clone_size: few; cdr3_aa: CASSPGQGRTFPEQFF; cdr3_nt: TGTGCCAGCAGTCCTGGACAGGGACGGACTTTTCCTGAGCAGTTCTTC
j_call: TRBJ2-7; v_call: TRBV6-2/TRBV6-3; d_call: .; clone_size: .; cdr3_aa: CASSYGVAQEQYF; cdr3_nt: TGTGCCAGCAGTTATGGTGTAGCCCAAGAGCAGTACTTC